The 25 T cell receptor beta chains listed next were all sequenced from one sample in a study of post-analysis software for immune sequencing data. Their antigen targets remain unknown. General study points: With TRBV5-6, TRBV5-1 and TRBV20-1 included, about 5 TRBV segments were more frequent in patients than in controls.

Prepared libraries of TCR beta cDNA carried unique molecular identifiers. TCRdb itself ran the PCR reads through MiXCR, one entry per CDR3 protein. This sample has about 680,000 distinct CDR3 sequences, with 55% to 60% found just once. The sample comprised blood. These receptors were collected from a girl aged 2 to 9 with multiple sclerosis.

There are a few counts of this clonotype. The chain combines TRBV20-1 with TRBJ2-2, with D tentatively TRBD2 (6 bases). CDR1 and CDR2 from the germline V gene are DFQATT and SNEGSKA (reference sequence). The CDR3 covers 14 residues. V was pared by 6 bases and J by 5 bases, with 16 bases between. This CDR3 reads CSAPGRGRTGELFF. The CDR3 nucleotides are TGCAGTGCCCCTGGGCGGGGTAGGACCGGGGAGCTGTTTTTT.

This sequence joins TRBV7-2 and TRBJ2-7, with 7 bases fitting TRBD2. CDR1 SGHTA and CDR2 FQGNSA come from the germline V gene. V lost 3 bases and J lost 2; bases outside the gene matches: 4. The CDR3 spans 14 residues. The CDR3 DNA is TGTGCCAGCAGCTTGCGGGCGGGGGCCTACGAGCAGTACTTC. It yields the protein CASSLRAGAYEQYF.

The CDR3 bases are TGCAGCGCGGAGGGTGGGACTGAGCTCTATGGCTACACCTTC. The encoded protein is CSAEGGTELYGYTF. This rearrangement joins TRBV29-1 to TRBJ1-2; D is possibly TRBD1 (5 bases). Trimming cost V 7 bases and J 4 bases, with 19 bases left between them. This CDR3 has 14 residues. Germline CDR1 and CDR2: SQVTM and ANQGSEA.

The chain employs TRBV7-2 and TRBJ2-1; D is uncertain. The DNA end lines up better with TRBJ2-7; the J call may be wrong. This CDR3 is built from 14 residues. From germline, CDR1 is SGHTA and CDR2 FQGNSA. CDR3 sequence (DNA): TGTGCCAGCAGCCTAAATAACTTAGCCTACGAGCAGTACTTC. Its protein product is CASSLNNLAYEQYF.

The chain links TRBV29-1 to TRBJ2-7; 7 bases agree with TRBD1. The CDR3 is made up of 13 amino acids. The V and J ends lost 6 bases and 3 bases, in that order; junction bases with no gene match: 8. Germline V CDR1 and CDR2: SQVTM, ANQGSEA. The CDR3 sequence is CSVTGKYGYEQYF. The CDR3 DNA reads TGCAGCGTGACAGGGAAGTATGGCTACGAGCAGTACTTC.

This clonotype was observed a few times. V and J are TRBV29-1 and TRBJ1-2, with 7 bases fitting TRBD1. Trimming took 8 bases from V and 4 from J; bases not matched to a gene: 7. CDR3 size: 12 residues. CDR1 is SQVTM and CDR2 is ANQGSEA in the germline V gene. CDR3 sequence reads: CSIRDRLYGYTF. CDR3 bases: TGCAGCATTCGGGACAGACTCTATGGCTACACCTTC.

The chain couples TRBV7-9 to TRBJ2-3; D is unclear. The CDR3 is 15 residues long. Germline loops: CDR1 SEHNR, CDR2 FQNEAQ (reference sequence). Deletions cut 1 base from V and 2 bases from J, with 10 bases between. The CDR3 nucleotides are TGTGCCAGCAGCTTAGACCACAGCCCCACAGATACGCAGTATTTT. The encoded protein is CASSLDHSPTDTQYF.

This clonotype has just a few counts. V gene TRBV4-3 combines with J gene TRBJ1-2; 10 bases are shared with TRBD1. Germline V gives CDR1 LGHNA, CDR2 YSLEER. This CDR3 is 14 amino acids long. Trimming at V came to 2 bases and at J to 6 bases, leaving 3 bases not matched to a gene. The CDR3 DNA follows: TGCGCCAGCAGCCAATTCGGGACAGGGGATGGCTACACCTTC. As protein: CASSQFGTGDGYTF.

Worth noting for this clonotype: One junction end disagrees with the germline gene, perhaps due to a read error. J is TRBJ2-1 and V is TRBV4-1, with no clear D. The CDR3 runs to 15 residues. The germline V gene has CDR1 MGHRA and CDR2 YSYEKL. The CDR3 sequence: CASGQGRRYYNEQFF. In DNA form, the CDR3 reads TGCGCCAGCGGCCAAGGTCGAAGGTACTACAATGAGCAGTTCTTC.

The chain employs TRBV10-2 and TRBJ2-3, with a possible D match to TRBD2 (5 bases). Trimming left V 2 bases short and J 5 bases short, with 11 bases between. Germline CDR1 WSHSY, CDR2 SAAADI. CDR3 length: 14 amino acids. The CDR3 reads CASSEGGSRDTQYF. CDR3 bases: TGCGCCAGCAGTGAGGGCGGGTCAAGAGATACGCAGTATTTT.

This clonotype turned up a few times. This chain links TRBV6-4 with TRBJ2-1, with 8 bases identical to TRBD1. This CDR3 has 15 amino acids. The V segment lost 5 bases and the J segment 6 bases; nucleotides outside the gene matches: 9. The germline V gene has CDR1 MRHNA and CDR2 SNTAGT. CDR3 nucleotide sequence: TGTGCCAGCAGTCCGGAGGACAGGGCTTCCAATGAGCAGTTCTTC. This encodes CASSPEDRASNEQFF.

This clonotype showed up just a few times. The V and J genes are TRBV12-3 or TRBV12-4 and TRBJ2-5; 9 positions agree with TRBD1. The J call is uncertain, as TRBJ2-7 better fits the DNA end. The CDR3 is made up of 15 amino acids. CDR3 in amino acids: CASSDPGQGSYEQYF. CDR3 in DNA: TGTGCCAGCAGTGACCCGGGACAGGGTTCGTACGAGCAGTACTTC.

This clonotype was counted only a few times. The chain recombines TRBV24-1 with TRBJ2-5; possible D gene TRBD1, 7 bases. Germline loops: CDR1 KGHDR, CDR2 SFDVKD. With 4 bases removed from V and 2 bases from J, the gap between germline ends came to 13 bases. This CDR3 spans 15 amino acids. The CDR3, as DNA: TGTGCCACCAGTGAGGGGGGACAGATACAAGAGACCCAGTACTTC. This translates into CATSEGGQIQETQYF.

CDR3 DNA sequence: TGTGCCAGCAGTCACAGGGGGCAAGACACTGAAGCTTTCTTT. This translates into CASSHRGQDTEAFF. V gene TRBV12-3 or TRBV12-4 combines with J gene TRBJ1-1, with 9 bases fitting TRBD1. After removal of 5 bases from V and 3 bases from J, the junction contained 4 bases not matched to a gene. The CDR3 runs to 14 residues.

The chain combines TRBV5-5 with TRBJ2-3; TRBD2 aligns across 7 bases. J gave up 6 bases and V 2 bases, and 6 bases lay outside the gene matches. The V gene's germline CDR1 is SGHKS and CDR2 YYEKEE (reference sequence). The CDR3 consists of 14 residues. Written as DNA, the CDR3 is TGTGCCAGCAGCTTACAAGACGGGAGGGATACGCAGTATTTT. This sequence encodes CASSLQDGRDTQYF.

This chain links TRBV7-2 with TRBJ2-5; unclear D gene. Between the trimmed V and J ends, which lost 7 bases and 5 bases, there was a span of 8 bases. From germline, CDR1 is SGHTA and CDR2 FQGNSA. The CDR3 spans 11 residues. The CDR3 spells CASTFRETQYF. In DNA, the CDR3 is TGTGCCAGCACCTTCCGTGAGACCCAGTACTTC. The full variable domain, completed using reference TRBV7-2 and TRBJ2-5, is GAGVSQSPSNKVTEKGKDVELRCDPISGHTALYWYRQSLGQGLEFLIYFQGNSAPDKSGLPSDRFSAERTGGSVSTLTIQRTQQEDSAVYLCASTFRETQYFGPGTRLLVL.

The chain employs TRBV7-9 and TRBJ2-4, with 11 bases lining up with TRBD1. The length of the CDR3 is 16 residues. V was pared by 4 bases and J by 3 bases, with 5 bases of the junction left unmatched. Germline CDR1 reads SEHNR; CDR2 reads FQNEAQ (reference sequence). CDR3 in amino acids: CASSSTGTGGKNIQYF. The CDR3 DNA sequence: TGTGCCAGCAGCTCGACCGGGACAGGGGGCAAAAACATTCAGTACTTC.

This clonotype was detected once. The V gene is TRBV27, the J gene TRBJ2-5; 13 nucleotides match TRBD2. Germline CDR1 and CDR2: MNHEY and SMNVEV (reference sequence). The CDR3 runs 15 residues. J gave up 5 bases and V 3 bases, and 3 bases lay outside the gene matches. The CDR3 region is CASSLGTSGMETQYF. The CDR3 bases are TGTGCCAGCAGTTTGGGGACTAGCGGGATGGAGACCCAGTACTTC.

The gene calls are TRBV6-2 or TRBV6-3 and TRBJ2-1, with 9 bases matching TRBD1. V shed 5 bases and J 8 bases; nucleotides not matched to a gene: 4. Germline values: CDR1 MNHEY, CDR2 SVGEGT. CDR3 length: 13 amino acids. In nucleotides, the CDR3 is TGTGCCAGCAGTCCTACAGGGGGCTATGAGCAGTTCTTC. Protein sequence: CASSPTGGYEQFF.

This chain uses TRBV12-3 or TRBV12-4 with TRBJ2-7, with 9 nucleotides matching TRBD1. The CDR3 totals 13 residues. With 5 bases clipped from V and 7 bases from J, the junction kept 6 bases outside the gene matches. The CDR3 loop is CASSVNRGREQYF. CDR3 nucleotide sequence: TGTGCCAGCAGTGTCAACAGGGGGCGTGAGCAGTACTTC.

The chain recombines TRBV7-9 with TRBJ1-5, with TRBD1 as a possible D gene (6 bases). Between the trimmed V and J ends, which lost 5 bases and 1 base, there was a span of 15 bases. CDR1 and CDR2 (germline): SEHNR, FQNEAQ (reference sequence). The CDR3 extends over 16 amino acids. The CDR3: CASSGRTEESNQPQHF. The CDR3 region has the DNA TGTGCCAGCAGCGGACGGACAGAAGAGAGCAATCAGCCCCAGCATTTT. Combining the CDR3 with reference TRBV7-9 and TRBJ1-5 gives the whole variable domain DTGVSQNPRHKITKRGQNVTFRCDPISEHNRLYWYRQTLGQGPEFLTYFQNEAQLEKSRLLSDRFSAERPKGSFSTLEIQRTEQGDSAMYLCASSGRTEESNQPQHFGDGTRLSIL.

This clonotype was found a few times. V gene TRBV7-3 combines with J gene TRBJ2-3, with D hard to call. The length of the CDR3 is 13 residues. Germline assignment: CDR1 SGHTA and CDR2 FQGTGA. Deletions cut 4 bases from V and 2 bases from J, with 7 bases between. CDR3 residues: CASSSSITDTQYF. DNA of the CDR3: TGTGCCAGCAGCTCTTCGATCACAGATACGCAGTATTTT. Full variable domain (rest looked up from reference TRBV7-3 and TRBJ2-3): GAGVSQTPSNKVTEKGKYVELRCDPISGHTALYWYRQSLGQGPEFLIYFQGTGAADDSGLPNDRFFAVRPEGSVSTLKIQRTERGDSAVYLCASSSSITDTQYFGPGTRLTVL.

The chain links TRBV20-1 to TRBJ2-7; 8 bases align to TRBD1. This CDR3 contains 13 residues. Trimming at V came to 6 bases and at J to 10 bases, leaving 14 bases not matched to a gene. Germline V gene sequence: CDR1 DFQATT, CDR2 SNEGSKA (reference sequence). CDR3 in amino acids: CSAADRGRPTQYF. In DNA, the CDR3 is TGCAGTGCAGCAGACAGGGGTCGTCCCACCCAGTACTTC.

This clonotype was observed a few times. The V gene is TRBV3-1, the J gene TRBJ2-1; D may be TRBD1 (6 bases). The CDR3 is 16 residues long. In germline, CDR1 is LGHDT, CDR2 YNNKEL (reference sequence). V dropped 3 bases and J dropped 7 bases, with 19 bases sitting between them. Written as DNA, the CDR3 is TGTGCCAGCAGCCATTATCCGCCAGGGGAGAGAAATGAGCAGTTCTTC. This sequence encodes CASSHYPPGERNEQFF.

The genes are TRBV6-2 or TRBV6-3 and TRBJ1-5; D might be TRBD1 (5 bases). Trimming shortened V by 5 bases and J by 5 bases, and 13 bases separated the two germline ends. Germline CDR1 and CDR2: MNHEY and SVGEGT. This CDR3 is built from 14 residues. The CDR3 DNA reads as TGTGCCAGCAGTCCTGACAGAAAATATCAGCCCCAGCATTTT. The encoded protein is CASSPDRKYQPQHF.